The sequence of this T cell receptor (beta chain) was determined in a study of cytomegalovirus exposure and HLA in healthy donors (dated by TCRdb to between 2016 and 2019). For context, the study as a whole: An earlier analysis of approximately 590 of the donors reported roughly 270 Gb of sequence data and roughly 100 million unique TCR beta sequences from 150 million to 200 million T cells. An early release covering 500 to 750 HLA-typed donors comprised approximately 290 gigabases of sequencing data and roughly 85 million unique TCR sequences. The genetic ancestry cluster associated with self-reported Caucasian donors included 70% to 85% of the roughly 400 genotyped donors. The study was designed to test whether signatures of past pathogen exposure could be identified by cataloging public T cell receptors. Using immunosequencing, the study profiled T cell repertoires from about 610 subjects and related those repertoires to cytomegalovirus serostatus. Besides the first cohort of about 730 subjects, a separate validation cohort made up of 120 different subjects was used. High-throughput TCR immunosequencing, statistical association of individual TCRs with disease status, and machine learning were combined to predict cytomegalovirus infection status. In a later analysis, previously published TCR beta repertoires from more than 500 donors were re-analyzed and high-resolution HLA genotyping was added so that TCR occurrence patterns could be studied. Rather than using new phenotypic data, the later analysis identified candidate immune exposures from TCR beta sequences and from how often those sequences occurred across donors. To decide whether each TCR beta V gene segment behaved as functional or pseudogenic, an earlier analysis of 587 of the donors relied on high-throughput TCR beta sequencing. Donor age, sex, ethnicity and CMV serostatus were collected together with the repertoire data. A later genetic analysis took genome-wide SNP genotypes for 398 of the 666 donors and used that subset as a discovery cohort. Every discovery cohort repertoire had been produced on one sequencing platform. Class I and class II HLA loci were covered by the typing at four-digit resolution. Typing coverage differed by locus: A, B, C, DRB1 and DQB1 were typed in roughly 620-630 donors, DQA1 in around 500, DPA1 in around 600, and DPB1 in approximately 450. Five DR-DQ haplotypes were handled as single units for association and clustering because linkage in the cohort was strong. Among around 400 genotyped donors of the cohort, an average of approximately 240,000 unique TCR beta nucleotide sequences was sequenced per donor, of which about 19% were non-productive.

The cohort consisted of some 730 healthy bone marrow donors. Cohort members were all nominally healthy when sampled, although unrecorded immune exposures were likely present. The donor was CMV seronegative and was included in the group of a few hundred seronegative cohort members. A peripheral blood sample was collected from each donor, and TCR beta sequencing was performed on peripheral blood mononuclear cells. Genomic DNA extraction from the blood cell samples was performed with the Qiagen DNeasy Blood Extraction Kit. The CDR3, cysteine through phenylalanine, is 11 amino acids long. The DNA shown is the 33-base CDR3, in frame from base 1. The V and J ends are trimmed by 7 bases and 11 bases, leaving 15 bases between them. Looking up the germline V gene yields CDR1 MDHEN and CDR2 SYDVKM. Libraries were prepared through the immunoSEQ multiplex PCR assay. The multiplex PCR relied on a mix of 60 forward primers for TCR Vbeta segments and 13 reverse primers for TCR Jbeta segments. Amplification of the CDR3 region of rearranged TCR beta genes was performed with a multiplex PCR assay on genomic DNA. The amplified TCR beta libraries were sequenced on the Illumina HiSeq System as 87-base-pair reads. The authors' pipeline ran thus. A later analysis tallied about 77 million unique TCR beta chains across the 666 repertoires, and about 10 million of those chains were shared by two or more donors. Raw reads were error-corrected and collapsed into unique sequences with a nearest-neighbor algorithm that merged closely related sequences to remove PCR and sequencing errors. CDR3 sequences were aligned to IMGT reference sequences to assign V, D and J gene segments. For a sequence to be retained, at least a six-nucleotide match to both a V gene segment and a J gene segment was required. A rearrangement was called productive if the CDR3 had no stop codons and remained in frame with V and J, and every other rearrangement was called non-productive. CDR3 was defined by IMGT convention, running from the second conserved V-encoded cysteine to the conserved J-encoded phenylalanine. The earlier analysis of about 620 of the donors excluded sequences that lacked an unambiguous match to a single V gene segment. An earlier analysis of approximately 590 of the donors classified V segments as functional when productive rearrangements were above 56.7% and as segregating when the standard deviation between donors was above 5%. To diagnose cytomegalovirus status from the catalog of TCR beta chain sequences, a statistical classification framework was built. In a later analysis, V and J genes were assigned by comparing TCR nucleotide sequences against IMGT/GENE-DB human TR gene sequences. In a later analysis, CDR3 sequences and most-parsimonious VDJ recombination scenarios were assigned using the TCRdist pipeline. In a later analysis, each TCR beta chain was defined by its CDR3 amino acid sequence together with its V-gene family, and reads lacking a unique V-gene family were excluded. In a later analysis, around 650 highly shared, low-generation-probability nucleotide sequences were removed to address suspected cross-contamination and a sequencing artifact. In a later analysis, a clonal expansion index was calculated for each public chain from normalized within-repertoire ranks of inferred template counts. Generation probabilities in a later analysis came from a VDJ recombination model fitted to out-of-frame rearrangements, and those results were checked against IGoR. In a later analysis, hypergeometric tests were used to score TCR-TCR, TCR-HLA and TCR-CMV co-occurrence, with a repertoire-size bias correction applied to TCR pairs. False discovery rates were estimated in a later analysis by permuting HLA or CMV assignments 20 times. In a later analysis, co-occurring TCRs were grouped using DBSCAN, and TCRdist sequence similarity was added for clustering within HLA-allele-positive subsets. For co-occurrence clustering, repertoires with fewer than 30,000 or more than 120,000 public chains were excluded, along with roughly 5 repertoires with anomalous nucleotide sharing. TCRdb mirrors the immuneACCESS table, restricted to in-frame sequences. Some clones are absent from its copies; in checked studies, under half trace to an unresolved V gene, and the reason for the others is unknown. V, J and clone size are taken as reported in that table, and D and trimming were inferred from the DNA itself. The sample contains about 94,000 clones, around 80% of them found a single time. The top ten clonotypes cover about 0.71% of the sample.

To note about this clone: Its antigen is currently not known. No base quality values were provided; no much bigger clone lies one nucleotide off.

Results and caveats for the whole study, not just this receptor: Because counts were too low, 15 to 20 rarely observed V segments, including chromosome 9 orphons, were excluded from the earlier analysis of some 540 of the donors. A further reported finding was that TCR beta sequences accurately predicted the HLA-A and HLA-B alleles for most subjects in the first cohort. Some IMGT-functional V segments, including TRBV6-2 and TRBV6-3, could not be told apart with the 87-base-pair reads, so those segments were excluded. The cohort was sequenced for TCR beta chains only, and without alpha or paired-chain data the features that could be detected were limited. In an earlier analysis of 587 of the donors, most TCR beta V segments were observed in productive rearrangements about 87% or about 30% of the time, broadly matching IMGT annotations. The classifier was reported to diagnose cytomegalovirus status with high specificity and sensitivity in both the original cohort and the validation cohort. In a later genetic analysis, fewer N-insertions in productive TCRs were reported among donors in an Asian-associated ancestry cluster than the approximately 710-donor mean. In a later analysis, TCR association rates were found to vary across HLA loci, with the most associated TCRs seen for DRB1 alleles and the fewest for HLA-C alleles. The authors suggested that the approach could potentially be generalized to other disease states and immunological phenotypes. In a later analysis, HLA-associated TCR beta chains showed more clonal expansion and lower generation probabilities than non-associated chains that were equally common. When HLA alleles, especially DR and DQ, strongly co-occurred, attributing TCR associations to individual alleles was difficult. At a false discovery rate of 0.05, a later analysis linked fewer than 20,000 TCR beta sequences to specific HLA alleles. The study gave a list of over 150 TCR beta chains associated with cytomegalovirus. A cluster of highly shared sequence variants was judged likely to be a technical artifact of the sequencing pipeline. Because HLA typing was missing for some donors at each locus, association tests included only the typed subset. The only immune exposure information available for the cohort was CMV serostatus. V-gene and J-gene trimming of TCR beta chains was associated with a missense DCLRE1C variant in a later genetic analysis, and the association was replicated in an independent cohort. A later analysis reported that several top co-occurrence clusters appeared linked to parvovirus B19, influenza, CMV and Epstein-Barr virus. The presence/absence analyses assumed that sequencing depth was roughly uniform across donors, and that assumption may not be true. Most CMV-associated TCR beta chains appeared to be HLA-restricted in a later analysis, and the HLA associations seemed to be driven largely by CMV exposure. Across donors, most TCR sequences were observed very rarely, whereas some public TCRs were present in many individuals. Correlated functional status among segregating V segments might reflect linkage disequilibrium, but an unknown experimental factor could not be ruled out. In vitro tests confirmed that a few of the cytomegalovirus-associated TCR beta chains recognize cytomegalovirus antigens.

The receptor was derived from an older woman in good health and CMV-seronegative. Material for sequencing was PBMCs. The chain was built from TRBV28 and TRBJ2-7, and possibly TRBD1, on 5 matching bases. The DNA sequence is TGTGCCAGCAACTCCCCCCAGGGCGAGTACTTC. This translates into CASNSPQGEYF.